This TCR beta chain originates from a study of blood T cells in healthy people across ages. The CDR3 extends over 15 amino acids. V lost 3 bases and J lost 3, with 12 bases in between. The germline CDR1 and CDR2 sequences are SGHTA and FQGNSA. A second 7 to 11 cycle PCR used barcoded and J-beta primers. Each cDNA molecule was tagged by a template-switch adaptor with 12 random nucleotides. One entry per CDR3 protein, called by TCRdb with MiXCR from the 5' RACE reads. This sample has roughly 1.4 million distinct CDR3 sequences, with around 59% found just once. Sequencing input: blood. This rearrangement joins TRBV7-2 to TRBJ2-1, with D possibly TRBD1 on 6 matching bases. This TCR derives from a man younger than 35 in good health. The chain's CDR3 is CASSLTGTNYNEQFF. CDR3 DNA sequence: TGTGCCAGCAGCTTGACCGGGACAAACTACAATGAGCAGTTCTTC.